Following are 20 T cell receptor beta chains from one sample sequenced in a study of cytomegalovirus exposure and HLA in healthy donors. Vbeta (60) and Jbeta (13) primers were used in the PCR. Sequenced by immunoSEQ multiplex PCR; TCRdb stores in-frame clones only, minus some. Seen here are 100,000 or so clones, around 67% observed once, and the top ten hold roughly 2.5%. Material for sequencing was PBMCs. All receptors come from a man aged 50-60 years in good health and CMV-seronegative.

V and J are TRBV7-9 and TRBJ2-1, with TRBD2 matching over 11 bases. This CDR3 is 15 amino acids long. J was trimmed by 7 bases and V by 4 bases; bases with no gene match: 6. Germline CDR1 reads SEHNR; CDR2 reads FQNEAQ (reference sequence). CDR3 in amino acids: CASSSALAGVNEQFF. CDR3 bases: TGTGCCAGCAGCTCGGCACTAGCGGGAGTGAATGAGCAGTTCTTC.

V and J are TRBV5-5 and TRBJ2-7, with 9 bases lining up with TRBD1. The CDR3 loop spans 15 amino acids. The germline V gene has CDR1 SGHKS and CDR2 YYEKEE (reference sequence). J was trimmed by 5 bases and V by 4 bases; bases with no gene match: 10. The CDR3 here is CASSLSGTGFNEQYF. CDR3 nucleotide sequence: TGTGCCAGCAGCCTTTCCGGGACAGGGTTCAACGAGCAGTACTTC.

This clone was seen more than once but under ten times. The V gene is TRBV7-2, the J gene TRBJ2-3; TRBD2 is a possible D gene (5 bases). Germline V gene lookup returns CDR1 SGHTA and CDR2 FQGNSA. The CDR3 is made up of 16 amino acids. V gave up 1 base and J gave up 0 bases, with 11 bases separating them. As DNA, the CDR3 is TGTGCCAGCAGCTTAGGAGGGAAGAGTAGCACAGATACGCAGTATTTT. As protein: CASSLGGKSSTDTQYF. Filled out from reference TRBV7-2 and TRBJ2-3, the complete variable domain reads GAGVSQSPSNKVTEKGKDVELRCDPISGHTALYWYRQSLGQGLEFLIYFQGNSAPDKSGLPSDRFSAERTGGSVSTLTIQRTQQEDSAVYLCASSLGGKSSTDTQYFGPGTRLTVL.

The V and J genes are TRBV18 and TRBJ2-6, with D unresolved. The germline V gene has CDR1 KGHSH and CDR2 LQKENI. Trimming shortened V by 3 bases and J by 2 bases, and 5 bases separated the two germline ends. The CDR3 extends over 14 amino acids. The CDR3 region is CASSPLAGANVLTF. DNA for the CDR3: TGTGCCAGCTCACCCCTCGCTGGGGCCAACGTCCTGACTTTC.

The J gene is TRBJ2-2, the V gene TRBV19; D perhaps matches TRBD1 (5 bases). This CDR3 has 15 amino acids. CDR1 LNHDA and CDR2 SQIVND come from the germline V gene (reference sequence). V gave up 3 bases and J gave up 1 base, with 9 bases separating them. The CDR3 nucleotides read TGTGCCAGTAGTATGACAGTGCTGAACACCGGGGAGCTGTTTTTT. It yields the protein CASSMTVLNTGELFF.

J is TRBJ1-2 and V is TRBV28; 8 positions agree with TRBD1. V was clipped by 5 bases and J by 5 bases; unmatched bases: 16. CDR1 and CDR2 (germline): MDHEN, SYDVKM. This CDR3 has 17 residues. The CDR3 nucleotides are TGTGCCAGCAGTCCCCGGACAGGGATCACGAACTTTTATGGCTACACCTTC. Protein: CASSPRTGITNFYGYTF.

J is TRBJ1-5 and V is TRBV4-1; D not resolved. The CDR3 extends over 15 amino acids. Germline lookup yields CDR1 MGHRA and CDR2 YSYEKL. V was clipped by 5 bases and J by 4 bases, with 15 bases between them. CDR3 in DNA: TGCGCCAGCAGCAACCACAGTCATTCTAATCAGCCCCAGCATTTT. Its translation is CASSNHSHSNQPQHF.

The gene calls are TRBV28 and TRBJ2-1; D is perhaps TRBD2 (5 bases). The CDR3 runs 16 residues. Trimming shortened V by 3 bases and J by 7 bases, and 19 bases separated the two germline ends. Germline V lookup: CDR1 MDHEN, CDR2 SYDVKM. For the CDR3, the DNA is TGTGCCAGCAGTTTCGGCGTGGGAGTCGTGGCAAATGAGCAGTTCTTC. It yields the protein CASSFGVGVVANEQFF.

This chain links TRBV9 with TRBJ2-1; D remains ambiguous. Germline CDR1 is SGDLS and CDR2 is YYNGEE. The CDR3 covers 15 residues. Trimming removed 0 bases from V and 0 bases from J, with 7 bases in between. The CDR3 loop is CASSVDPSSYNEQFF. CDR3 DNA sequence: TGTGCCAGCAGCGTAGATCCTAGCTCCTACAATGAGCAGTTCTTC.

The chain uses TRBV9 and TRBJ1-4; TRBD1 might be the D (5 bases). This CDR3 contains 15 residues. V was pared by 4 bases and J by 3 bases, with 13 bases between. From germline, CDR1 is SGDLS and CDR2 YYNGEE. The CDR3: CASSPSGAANEKLFF. Written as DNA, the CDR3 is TGTGCCAGCAGCCCGAGTGGGGCTGCTAATGAAAAACTGTTTTTT. The full variable domain, with the rest looked up from reference TRBV9 and TRBJ1-4, is DSGVTQTPKHLITATGQRVTLRCSPRSGDLSVYWYQQSLDQGLQFLIQYYNGEERAKGNILERFSAQQFPDLHSELNLSSLELGDSALYFCASSPSGAANEKLFFGSGTQLSVL.

V gene TRBV14 combines with J gene TRBJ1-2; TRBD1 matches 8 bases. Germline V lookup: CDR1 SGHDN, CDR2 FVKESK. Trimming at V came to 4 bases and at J to 5 bases, leaving 3 bases not matched to a gene. The CDR3 totals 13 residues. The CDR3 spells CASSPTGVYGYTF. In DNA, the CDR3 is TGTGCCAGCAGCCCGACAGGGGTATATGGCTACACCTTC.

V is TRBV7-2 and J is TRBJ1-2; a possible D gene is TRBD1 (6 bases). CDR3 length: 17 residues. Per the germline V gene, CDR1 is SGHTA and CDR2 is FQGNSA. Trimming stripped 2 bases from V and 4 bases from J, with 20 bases between. DNA of the CDR3: TGTGCCAGCAGCTTATTGGGGCGGGGGCGTATTTCCTATGGCTACACCTTC. It is translated as CASSLLGRGRISYGYTF.

V is TRBV4-1 and J is TRBJ2-1, with D perhaps TRBD2 (7 bases). The length of the CDR3 is 16 residues. Trimming removed 3 bases at V and 3 bases at J, with 15 bases between. Germline lookup yields CDR1 MGHRA and CDR2 YSYEKL. In DNA form, the CDR3 reads TGCGCCAGCAGCCATAAAGAGGGGGGGGACTACAATGAGCAGTTCTTC. Amino acids: CASSHKEGGDYNEQFF.

This rearrangement joins TRBV6-9 to TRBJ2-3; D might be TRBD1 (7 bases). The CDR3 covers 18 residues. V was cut by 7 bases and J by 6 bases, with 29 bases left in between. Germline V gives CDR1 MNHGY, CDR2 SVAAGI. CDR3 protein: CASMKGRTGRELGDTQYF. The CDR3 coding sequence is TGTGCCAGCATGAAAGGGCGGACAGGCCGGGAGTTGGGGGATACGCAGTATTTT.

There are a few counts of this clone. This chain joins TRBV7-8 and TRBJ1-2; no clear D gene. Trimming shortened V by 2 bases and J by 5 bases, and 18 bases separated the two germline ends. Germline loops: CDR1 SGHVS, CDR2 FQNEAQ. The CDR3 runs to 16 residues. The CDR3 nucleotides are TGTGCCAGCAGCTTAAGCGCGATAAGGTCAATTTATGGCTACACCTTC. Translation gives CASSLSAIRSIYGYTF.

The rearrangement links TRBV2 to TRBJ1-2; the D gene is possibly TRBD1 (6 bases). The CDR3 contains 10 residues. Germline CDR1 reads SNHLY; CDR2 reads FYNNEI. The V end was cut by 8 bases, the J end by 6 bases, with 7 bases between. The CDR3 sequence is CASGQNGYTF. In nucleotides, the CDR3 is TGTGCCAGCGGACAGAATGGCTACACCTTC. The full variable domain, in which reference TRBV2 and TRBJ1-2 provide the parts outside the CDR3, is EPEVTQTPSHQVTQMGQEVILRCVPISNHLYFYWYRQILGQKVEFLVSFYNNEISEKSEIFDDQFSVERPDGSNFTLKIRSTKLEDSAMYFCASGQNGYTFGSGTRLTVV.

This clone was seen a handful of times. This chain connects TRBV21-1 to TRBJ2-1; TRBD1, as called in the table, went unchecked against the DNA. TRBV21-1 is recorded as a pseudogene. The length of the CDR3 is 14 residues. The CDR3 is CASSPGISYNEQFF. CDR3 DNA sequence: TGTGCCAGCAGCCCAGGGATCTCCTACAATGAGCAGTTCTTC.

The chain couples TRBV7-8 to TRBJ1-1; TRBD1 aligns across 7 bases. Germline loops: CDR1 SGHVS, CDR2 FQNEAQ. The CDR3 length is 15 residues. Unmatched junction bases numbered 9, after V lost 3 bases and J lost 5 bases. The DNA for the CDR3 is TGTGCCAGCAGCTTCGCCCGGGACAGAGGAACTGAAGCTTTCTTT. This codes for CASSFARDRGTEAFF.

The chain joins TRBV11-2 to TRBJ2-5; TRBD2 might be the D (5 bases). The V gene's germline CDR1 is SGHAT and CDR2 FQNNGV. Trimming removed 3 bases at V and 10 bases at J, with 12 bases between. The CDR3 loop spans 12 amino acids. The CDR3 here is CASSFGPRDQYF. In DNA form, the CDR3 reads TGTGCCAGCAGCTTCGGCCCCCGGGACCAGTACTTC.

The rearrangement links TRBV27 to TRBJ2-3; 12 bases are shared with TRBD2. Germline V gives CDR1 MNHEY, CDR2 SMNVEV (reference sequence). The V segment lost 5 bases and the J segment 0 bases; nucleotides outside the gene matches: 18. The CDR3 consists of 21 residues. CDR3 nucleotides: TGTGCCAGCAGTCCCCTCAGACTAGCGGGAGCGAGAAACCCTAGCACAGATACGCAGTATTTT. This gives the protein CASSPLRLAGARNPSTDTQYF.